The source of this T cell receptor beta chain is a study of cytomegalovirus exposure and HLA in healthy donors. Findings and limits, study-wide: High specificity and sensitivity for cytomegalovirus status were reported for the classifier.

The method was immunoSEQ multiplex PCR; TCRdb's version includes in-frame clones alone and lacks a portion of them. The table includes more than 110,000 clones, about 83% detected once. The table lists this clone with a count of one. Its target is not known. Germline CDR1 is MDHEN and CDR2 is SYDVKM. This CDR3 has 12 amino acids. Trimming removed 5 bases from V and 7 bases from J, with 11 bases in between. Sequences were obtained from PBMCs. The chain couples TRBV28 to TRBJ1-1, with D possibly TRBD1 on 5 matching bases. This TCR was recovered from a woman in her twenties or thirties in good health and CMV-seronegative. The CDR3 region has the DNA TGTGCCAGCAGTCCGGACAAATATGAAGCTTTCTTT. It codes for CASSPDKYEAFF.